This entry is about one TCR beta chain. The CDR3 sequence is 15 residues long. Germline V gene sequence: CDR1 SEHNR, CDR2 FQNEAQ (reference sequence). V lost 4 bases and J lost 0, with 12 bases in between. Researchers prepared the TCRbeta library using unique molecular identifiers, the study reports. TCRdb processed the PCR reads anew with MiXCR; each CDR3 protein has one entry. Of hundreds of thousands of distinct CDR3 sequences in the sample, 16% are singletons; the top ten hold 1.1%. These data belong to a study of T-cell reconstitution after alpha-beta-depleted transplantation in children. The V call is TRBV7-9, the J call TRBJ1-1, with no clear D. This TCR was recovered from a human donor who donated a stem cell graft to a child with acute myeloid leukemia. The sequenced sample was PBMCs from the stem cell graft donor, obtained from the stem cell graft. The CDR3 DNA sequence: TGTGCCAGCAGCTACGGATCTTTTATGAACACTGAAGCTTTCTTT. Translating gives CASSYGSFMNTEAFF.